This T cell receptor (beta chain) appears in the sequencing data of a study of regulatory and conventional T cells in RAG deficiency. The assay was immunoSEQ multiplex PCR, and TCRdb's table has in-frame clones only and misses some. The data contain tens of thousands of clones, just over 90% of them singletons. Blood CD4+ CD25-high CD127-low regulatory T cells supplied the genomic DNA template. CDR3 length: 12 amino acids. CDR1 ENHRY and CDR2 SYGVKD come from the germline V gene. Between the trimmed V and J ends, which lost 0 bases and 8 bases, there was a span of 7 bases. The same data also went into a second study, on regulatory T cells. From that report: The primer mix had 52 TRBV and 13 TRBJ primers.

The sample was Tregs sorted from blood. The V and J genes are TRBV10-3 and TRBJ1-2; a weak D match, TRBD1 (5 bases). The origin of this receptor is a human donor in good health. CDR3 loop: CAISESRGGYTF. The CDR3 DNA follows: TGTGCCATCAGTGAGTCTAGGGGAGGCTACACCTTC.